Below, 4 T cell receptor beta chains from the same sample are listed, as sequenced in a study of post-analysis software for immune sequencing data. Whole-study findings and limits: Patients had higher frequencies than controls of roughly five TRBV segments, including TRBV5-6, TRBV5-1 and TRBV20-1.

The antigens these receptors bind are not known. Unique molecular identifiers featured in each of the TCR beta cDNA libraries. TCRdb reprocessed the PCR reads via MiXCR and lists one record per CDR3 protein. The table includes some 890,000 distinct CDR3 sequences, approximately 57% detected once. Sequencing was performed on blood. The receptors derive from a girl aged 5 to 17 with multiple sclerosis.

This clonotype has only a few counts. The chain is built from TRBV6-5 and TRBJ1-2; D is ambiguous. CDR1 MNHEY and CDR2 SVGAGI come from the germline V gene. V gave up 0 bases and J gave up 4 bases, with 9 bases separating them. CDR3 size: 14 residues. The DNA of the CDR3 is TGTGCCAGCAGTTACTCGACTCGAGGCTATGGCTACACCTTC. This gives the protein CASSYSTRGYGYTF.

Points on this clonotype: The junction does not match germline at one end; this may be a read error. V usage is TRBV7-2 and J usage is TRBJ2-7; 9 bases line up with TRBD2. Germline loops: CDR1 SGHTA, CDR2 FQGNSA. This CDR3 has 15 residues. The CDR3 DNA reads TGTGCCAACAGCTTCGAGGCGGGGGGGCCCTACGAGCAGTACTTC. Its protein product is CANSFEAGGPYEQYF.

Only a few counts were recorded for this clonotype. The chain combines TRBV11-2 with TRBJ2-5; TRBD1 agrees at 9 bases. Germline lookup yields CDR1 SGHAT and CDR2 FQNNGV. This CDR3 comprises 15 residues. V was pared by 4 bases and J by 0 bases, with 3 bases of the junction left unmatched. This CDR3 is CASSSGQGHQETQYF. In DNA form, the CDR3 reads TGTGCCAGCAGCTCGGGACAGGGTCACCAAGAGACCCAGTACTTC.

The chain employs TRBV4-2 and TRBJ1-2; D gene ambiguous. The V end was cut by 0 bases, the J end by 3 bases, with 17 bases between. The germline CDR1 and CDR2 sequences are LGHNA and YNFKEQ. This CDR3 is 17 amino acids long. CDR3 nucleotide sequence: TGTGCCAGCAGCCAAGAAAGTCGTCCCTCAGGCTACTATGGCTACACCTTC. This translates into CASSQESRPSGYYGYTF.